This T cell receptor (beta chain) originates from a study of T cells in Graves' hyperthyroidism and ophthalmopathy. Study at large: Prior to any treatment, at the point of initial diagnosis, peripheral blood was collected.

Study-level points and caveats: Most thyroid clonotypes with frequency above 0.001 were detected in blood.

Among ophthalmopathy patients, the Clinical Activity Score reached at least 3, the NOSPECS grade reached at least 4, and duration remained under 3 months. Reasons for excluding patients were uncontrolled infection, other autoimmune disease, pregnancy or lactation. The V gene's germline CDR1 is MNHNS and CDR2 SASEGT. The CDR3 is 15 residues long. Template material for amplifying TCR beta CDR3 regions consisted of RNA transcripts. The HTBI set primed first-round TCR CDR3 RT-PCR. TCRdb analysed the multiplex PCR reads with MiXCR anew, one entry per CDR3 protein. The profile shows a few hundred thousand distinct CDR3 sequences, around 18% of them singletons. A word on this clonotype: As yet, its antigen is unknown.

The receptor was isolated from a woman between 40 and 50 years old with Graves' ophthalmopathy. The V gene is TRBV6-1, the J gene TRBJ2-7, with D possibly matching TRBD1 (6 bases). The end of the DNA is better explained by TRBJ2-1, so the J call may be wrong. The material sequenced was blood. The CDR3 DNA is TGTGCCAGCAGTGTCTCTTTGGACAGCCCCTACGAGCAGTTCTTC. It encodes CASSVSLDSPYEQFF.